The rows below give T cell receptor beta chains drawn from one sample of a study of blood T cell repertoires in COVID-19. The data were produced by immunoSEQ multiplex PCR, yet TCRdb's version contains in-frame clones alone and is incomplete. The sample lists about 210,000 clones, about nine tenths occurring once. Sequencing was carried out using PBMCs or T cells enriched from blood (not recorded which). These receptors were taken from a man in his late teens or twenties with acute COVID-19. Both conserved end residues are part of each CDR3. D genes are given only for firm matches. Part of the rows lack a size; the others show once, few, many or a class for expanded clones.

>TRBV10-3|TRBD1|TRBJ1-1|few
TGTGCCATCAGTGACCCAGGACAGGGCCACACTGAAGCTTTCTTT
CAISDPGQGHTEAFF
>TRBV11-3|NA|TRBJ2-2|once
TGTGCCAGCAGCTCCACCGCTAGTGGGGAGCTGTTTTTT
CASSSTASGELFF
>TRBV27|NA|TRBJ2-2|NA
TGTGCATCATGGGGGGTGACCGGGGAGCTGTTTTTT
CASWGVTGELFF
>TRBV5-1|TRBD1|TRBJ2-7|NA
TGCGCCAGCAGCTTGGTCCCAAGACAGGGTGTCAACGAGCAGTACTTC
CASSLVPRQGVNEQYF
>TRBV24-1|TRBD1|TRBJ1-5|NA
TGTGCCACCAGTGATAAGGGGGCGGATCAGCCCCAGCATTTT
CATSDKGADQPQHF
>TRBV6-2/TRBV6-3|TRBD1|TRBJ1-5|NA
TGTGCCAGCAGTTATGACAGGGGCAGCAATCAGCCCCAGCATTTT
CASSYDRGSNQPQHF
>TRBV4-3|TRBD2|TRBJ2-3|NA
TGCGCCAGCAGCCTCTCAGCGGGAGGCATCACAGATACGCAGTATTTT
CASSLSAGGITDTQYF
>TRBV19|TRBD2|TRBJ2-1|NA
TGTGCCAGTAGCCAAGCGGGGAGAGGTAATGAGCAGTTCTTC
CASSQAGRGNEQFF
>TRBV3-1/TRBV3-2|NA|TRBJ2-5|many
TGTGCCAGCAGCCAACTGGACGGAGGAGAGACCCAGTACTTC
CASSQLDGGETQYF
>TRBV11-2|NA|TRBJ1-1|NA
TGTGCCAGCAGGTTAAGCTCCGGGGGCACTGAAGCTTTCTTT
CASRLSSGGTEAFF
>TRBV7-8|NA|TRBJ1-2|NA
TGTGCCAGCAGCCCATCCCGGGACTTTTATGGCTACACCTTC
CASSPSRDFYGYTF
>TRBV6-2/TRBV6-3|TRBD1|TRBJ1-1|NA
TGTGCCAGCAGTCCGACAGGGGAGAACACTGAAGCTTTCTTT
CASSPTGENTEAFF
>TRBV27|NA|TRBJ2-7|NA
TGTGCCAGTCAGGGGTCCAGCCTATACGAGCAGTACTTC
CASQGSSLYEQYF
>TRBV4-1|NA|TRBJ2-3|NA
TGCGCCAGCAGCCAAGAAAACCCAAGCGGGAGCACAGATACGCAGTATTTT
CASSQENPSGSTDTQYF
>TRBV2|NA|TRBJ2-7|NA
TGTGCCAGCAGAGACAAACGCTCCTACGAGCAGTACTTC
CASRDKRSYEQYF
>TRBV7-6|NA|TRBJ2-7|NA
TGTGCCAGCAGCCAACAGGGGGGGATGGCCTACGAGCAGTACTTC
CASSQQGGMAYEQYF
>TRBV3-1/TRBV3-2|TRBD1|TRBJ1-5|NA
TGTGCCAGCAGCCAAGGGACAGGTAACGGTCAGCCCCAGCATTTT
CASSQGTGNGQPQHF
>TRBV27|TRBD2|TRBJ2-1|NA
TGTGCCAGCAGTACACTAGCGGGTGTGGGAAATGAGCAGTTCTTC
CASSTLAGVGNEQFF
>TRBV4-3|NA|TRBJ1-1|few
TGCGCCAGCAGCCAAGATATCCCTGAAGCTTTCTTT
CASSQDIPEAFF
>TRBV5-5|NA|TRBJ1-2|NA
TGTGCCAGCAGCTTGGTAGGGGATTCGTATGGCTACACCTTC
CASSLVGDSYGYTF
>TRBV7-8|TRBD1|TRBJ2-7|NA
TGTGCCAGCAGCTTGAGGGGACAGGGATTTGGGAAGTCTCACGAGCAGTACTTC
CASSLRGQGFGKSHEQYF
>TRBV2|TRBD1|TRBJ2-3|NA
TGTGCCAGCCCCCGGGACAGGGGGGGTTCAGATACGCAGTATTTT
CASPRDRGGSDTQYF
>TRBV5-6|TRBD1|TRBJ2-7|NA
TGTGCCAGCAGGCTAACAGGGGCCTACGAGCAGTACTTC
CASRLTGAYEQYF
>TRBV2|TRBD2|TRBJ2-3|NA
TGTGCCAGCAGTGAGGGACTAGCGGCGTTGTTAGCGGGAGGGACAGATACGCAGTATTTT
CASSEGLAALLAGGTDTQYF
>TRBV6-1|TRBD2|TRBJ2-2|NA
TGTGCCAGCAGTGCGGGAGGCGGAGCGAACACCGGGGAGCTGTTTTTT
CASSAGGGANTGELFF
>TRBV5-8|NA|TRBJ1-1|NA
TGTGCCAGAGAGGGGAGGGTTAGGGCTTTCTTT
CAREGRVRAFF
>TRBV30|NA|TRBJ2-5|NA
TGTGCCTGGAGTGCGGACAGTCGGGAGACCCAGTACTTC
CAWSADSRETQYF
>TRBV27|TRBD2|TRBJ2-1|NA
TGTGCCAGCAGTTTAGGACTAGCGGGGGGAAATGAGCAGTTCTTC
CASSLGLAGGNEQFF
>TRBV28|TRBD1|TRBJ1-2|NA
TGTGCCAGCACCTCTTACGGGACAGGGGCCATGGGCTACACCTTC
CASTSYGTGAMGYTF
>TRBV7-6|NA|TRBJ2-1|few
TGTGCCAGCAGCCTCGGAACAGGTTCCAGGGAGCAGTTCTTC
CASSLGTGSREQFF
>TRBV10-1|NA|TRBJ2-7|NA
TGCGCCAGCAGTGAGACAGAACAACCCTACGAGCAGTACTTC
CASSETEQPYEQYF
>TRBV25-1|NA|TRBJ1-6|few
TGTGCCAGCAGCTCCGGGACTTCCCTCCACTTT
CASSSGTSLHF
>TRBV4-1|NA|TRBJ2-3|NA
TGCGCCAGCAGCCATCCGGGAAGCACAGATACGCAGTATTTT
CASSHPGSTDTQYF
>TRBV6-5|NA|TRBJ2-7|many
TGTGCCAGCAGTTATTCCGTCTCCCACGAGCAGTACTTC
CASSYSVSHEQYF
>TRBV7-2|TRBD1|TRBJ2-1|once
TGTGCCAGCAGCTTCGAACAGGGGGCTAAAAATGAGCAGTTCTTC
CASSFEQGAKNEQFF
>TRBV11-2|TRBD1|TRBJ1-3|NA
TGTGCCAGCAGCCCGTGGAGGGGGCGAGGAAACACCATATATTTT
CASSPWRGRGNTIYF
>TRBV5-4|TRBD1|TRBJ1-1|NA
TGTGCCAGCAGCGTAATACAGGGGGAGGAAGCTTTCTTT
CASSVIQGEEAFF
>TRBV5-6|NA|TRBJ2-7|NA
TGTGCCAGCAGCTTGACAGGGTACGAGCAGTACTTC
CASSLTGYEQYF
>TRBV29-1|NA|TRBJ2-3|NA
TGCAGCGTTGAAGGGGCCAGCACAGATACGCAGTATTTT
CSVEGASTDTQYF
>TRBV4-1|NA|TRBJ2-5|NA
TGCGCCAGCAGCCAAGGGGCTTGGGTGGAGACCCAGTACTTC
CASSQGAWVETQYF
>TRBV4-1|NA|TRBJ1-5|NA
TGCGCCAGCAGCCAAGATAGCGGACTCTATCAGCCCCAGCATTTT
CASSQDSGLYQPQHF
>TRBV30|TRBD1|TRBJ2-7|NA
TGTGCCTGGAGTCGGGACAGGGTGTCGCACGAGCAGTACTTC
CAWSRDRVSHEQYF
>TRBV18|TRBD1|TRBJ1-1|NA
TGTGCCAGCTCAGCCGGACAGGGGAGGACTGAAGCTTTCTTT
CASSAGQGRTEAFF
>TRBV5-1|TRBD1|TRBJ1-2|NA
TGCGCCAGCAGCCTTGTTACAACCCCGGGACAGGGCAACTATGGCTACACCTTC
CASSLVTTPGQGNYGYTF
>TRBV5-5|NA|TRBJ2-2|once
TGTGCCAGCAGCTTTACTTGGACACACAACACCGGGGAGCTGTTTTTT
CASSFTWTHNTGELFF
>TRBV6-2/TRBV6-3|NA|TRBJ1-2|NA
TGTGCCAGCAGTCCCCCTTCCGACACAAGCTATGGCTACACCTTC
CASSPPSDTSYGYTF
>TRBV5-4|NA|TRBJ2-2|once
TGTGCCAGCAGCCGGAATCAGGCCGGGGAGCTGTTTTTT
CASSRNQAGELFF
>TRBV27|TRBD2|TRBJ2-7|once
TGTGCCAGCAGTTTACTAGCGGGAGACGACGAGCAGTACTTC
CASSLLAGDDEQYF
>TRBV6-5|NA|TRBJ1-5|NA
TGTGCCAGCAGTTCTTTAGTGGGCCAGCCCCAGCATTTT
CASSSLVGQPQHF
>TRBV21-1|NA|TRBJ2-3|NA
TGTGCCAGCTGGGGAGCTAGCACAGATACGCAGTATTTT
CASWGASTDTQYF
>TRBV18|NA|TRBJ2-7|NA
TGTGCCAGCTCACCGGGGACATCGGAGCAGTACTTC
CASSPGTSEQYF
>TRBV29-1|NA|TRBJ2-1|NA
TGCAGCGTTGGGGAGGAATGGGATGAGCAGTTCTTC
CSVGEEWDEQFF
>TRBV7-8|TRBD2|TRBJ2-1|NA
TGTGCCAGCAGCGAGGGACTAGCGGGAGTCTACAATGAGCAGTTCTTC
CASSEGLAGVYNEQFF
>TRBV18|NA|TRBJ1-3|NA
TGTGCCAGCTCACTGGACACCTCTGGAAACACCATATATTTT
CASSLDTSGNTIYF
>TRBV2|NA|TRBJ2-7|once
TGTGCCAGCAGTGTCGTATCCTACGAGCAGTACTTC
CASSVVSYEQYF